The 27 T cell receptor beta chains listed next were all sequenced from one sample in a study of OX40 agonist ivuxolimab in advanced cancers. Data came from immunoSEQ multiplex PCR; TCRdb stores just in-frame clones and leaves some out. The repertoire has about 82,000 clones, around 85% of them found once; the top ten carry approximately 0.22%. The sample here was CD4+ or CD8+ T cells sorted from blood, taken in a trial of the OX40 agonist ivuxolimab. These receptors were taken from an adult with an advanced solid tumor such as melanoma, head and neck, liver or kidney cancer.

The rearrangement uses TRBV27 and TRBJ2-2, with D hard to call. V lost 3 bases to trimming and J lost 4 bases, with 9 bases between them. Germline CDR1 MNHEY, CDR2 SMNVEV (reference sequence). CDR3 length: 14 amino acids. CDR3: CASSFGVRTGELFF. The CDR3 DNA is TGTGCCAGCAGTTTTGGGGTTCGCACCGGGGAGCTGTTTTTT.

CDR3 protein: CASSLSPPPGRGYTF. In DNA form, the CDR3 reads TGTGCCAGCAGTTTATCCCCTCCCCCGGGTCGGGGCTACACCTTC. This chain connects TRBV27 to TRBJ1-2; D unclear. CDR1 and CDR2 from the germline V gene are MNHEY and SMNVEV (reference sequence). The CDR3 is 15 residues long. V gave up 0 bases and J gave up 8 bases, with 16 bases separating them.

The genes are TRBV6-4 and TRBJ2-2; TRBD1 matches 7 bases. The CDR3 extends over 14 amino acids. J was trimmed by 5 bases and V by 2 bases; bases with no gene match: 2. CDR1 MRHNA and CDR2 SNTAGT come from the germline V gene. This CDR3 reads CASSDNRGTGELFF. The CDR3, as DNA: TGTGCCAGCAGTGACAACAGGGGAACCGGGGAGCTGTTTTTT.

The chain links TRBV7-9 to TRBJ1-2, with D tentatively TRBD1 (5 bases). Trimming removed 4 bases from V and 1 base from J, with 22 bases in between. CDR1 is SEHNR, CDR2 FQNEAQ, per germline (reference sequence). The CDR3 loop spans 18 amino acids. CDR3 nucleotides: TGTGCCAGCAGCTCCTGGGGGGACTCGAACCCCTTTAACTATGGCTACACCTTC. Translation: CASSSWGDSNPFNYGYTF. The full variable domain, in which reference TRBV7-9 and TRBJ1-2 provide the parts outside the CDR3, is DTGVSQNPRHKITKRGQNVTFRCDPISEHNRLYWYRQTLGQGPEFLTYFQNEAQLEKSRLLSDRFSAERPKGSFSTLEIQRTEQGDSAMYLCASSSWGDSNPFNYGYTFGSGTRLTVV.

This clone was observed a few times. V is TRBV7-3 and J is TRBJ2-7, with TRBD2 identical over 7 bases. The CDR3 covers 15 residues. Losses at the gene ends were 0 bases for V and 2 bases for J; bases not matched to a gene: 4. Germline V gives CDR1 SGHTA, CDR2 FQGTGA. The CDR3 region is CASSLTRGSPYEQYF. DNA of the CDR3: TGTGCCAGCAGCTTAACTCGCGGGAGCCCCTACGAGCAGTACTTC.

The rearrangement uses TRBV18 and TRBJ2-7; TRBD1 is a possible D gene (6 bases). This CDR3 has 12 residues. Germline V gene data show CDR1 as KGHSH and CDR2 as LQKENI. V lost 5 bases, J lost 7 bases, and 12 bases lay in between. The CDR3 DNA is TGTGCCAGCTCATCGGACAGTAGGGAGCAGTACGTC. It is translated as CASSSDSREQYV.

The CDR3 DNA reads as TGTGCCAGCAGTGAACACAGGGAGAACTATGGCTACACCTTC. This gives the protein CASSEHRENYGYTF. The chain carries TRBV7-9 and TRBJ1-2; D might be TRBD1 (6 bases). Germline V CDR1 and CDR2: SEHNR, FQNEAQ (reference sequence). This CDR3 is 14 amino acids long. V was cut by 6 bases and J by 2 bases, with 13 bases left in between.

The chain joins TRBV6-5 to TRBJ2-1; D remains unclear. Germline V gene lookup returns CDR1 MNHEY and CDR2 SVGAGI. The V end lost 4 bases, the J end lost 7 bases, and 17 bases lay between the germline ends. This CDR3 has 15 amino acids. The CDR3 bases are TGTGCCAGCAGTTCTAAGCGACGACCTGGTAATGAGCAGTTCTTC. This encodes CASSSKRRPGNEQFF.

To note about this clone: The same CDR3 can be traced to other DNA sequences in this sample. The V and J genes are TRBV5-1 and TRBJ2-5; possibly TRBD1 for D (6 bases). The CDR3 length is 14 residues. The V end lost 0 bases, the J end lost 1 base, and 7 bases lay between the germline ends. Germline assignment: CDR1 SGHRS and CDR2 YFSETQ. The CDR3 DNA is TGCGCCAGCAGCTTGGTGACAGGCCAAGAGACCCAGTACTTC. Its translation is CASSLVTGQETQYF.

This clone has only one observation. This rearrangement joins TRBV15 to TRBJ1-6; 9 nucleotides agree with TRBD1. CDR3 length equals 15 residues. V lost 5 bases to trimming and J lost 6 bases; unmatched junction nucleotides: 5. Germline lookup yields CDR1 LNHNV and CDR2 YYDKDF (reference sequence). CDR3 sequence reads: CATSVRDRANSPLHF. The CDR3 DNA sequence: TGTGCCACCAGCGTCCGGGACAGGGCTAATTCACCCCTCCACTTT.

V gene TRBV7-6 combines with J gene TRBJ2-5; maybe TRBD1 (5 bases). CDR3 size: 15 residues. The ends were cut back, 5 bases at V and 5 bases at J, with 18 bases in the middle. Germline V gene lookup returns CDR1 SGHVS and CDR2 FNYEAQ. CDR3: CASSPSEWQGETQYF. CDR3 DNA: TGTGCCAGCAGCCCCTCGGAGTGGCAGGGCGAGACCCAGTACTTC.

CDR3 loop: CASSESRLPRGAFF. Written as DNA, the CDR3 is TGCGCCAGCAGTGAGTCGAGGCTCCCTAGGGGCGCTTTCTTT. V is TRBV10-1 and J is TRBJ1-1; D is perhaps TRBD1 (5 bases). V gave up 0 bases and J gave up 11 bases, with 16 bases separating them. Germline values: CDR1 WNHNN, CDR2 SYGVQD (reference sequence). The CDR3 sequence is 14 residues long.

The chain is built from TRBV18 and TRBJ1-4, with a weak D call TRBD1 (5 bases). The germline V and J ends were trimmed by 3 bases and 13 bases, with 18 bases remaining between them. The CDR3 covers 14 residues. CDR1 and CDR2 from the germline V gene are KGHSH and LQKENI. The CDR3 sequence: CASSPQAGPELLFF. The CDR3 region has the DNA TGTGCCAGCTCACCCCAGGCGGGACCAGAATTACTGTTTTTT.

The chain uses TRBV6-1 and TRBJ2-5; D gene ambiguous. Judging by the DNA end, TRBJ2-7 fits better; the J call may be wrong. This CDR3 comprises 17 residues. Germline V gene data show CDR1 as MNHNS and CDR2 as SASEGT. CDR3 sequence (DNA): TGTGCCAGCAGTGACGCCCGAGCAGCGCAGGCCGCCTACGAGCAGTACTTC. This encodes CASSDARAAQAAYEQYF.

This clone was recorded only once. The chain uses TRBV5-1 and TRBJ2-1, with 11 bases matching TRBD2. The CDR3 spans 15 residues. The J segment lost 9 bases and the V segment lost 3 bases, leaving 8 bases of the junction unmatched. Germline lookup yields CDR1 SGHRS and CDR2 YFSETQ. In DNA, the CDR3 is TGCGCCAGCAGCTCATCAACTAGCGGGGGCAGTGAGCAGTTCTTC. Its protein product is CASSSSTSGGSEQFF. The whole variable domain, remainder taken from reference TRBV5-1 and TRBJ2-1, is KAGVTQTPRYLIKTRGQQVTLSCSPISGHRSVSWYQQTPGQGLQFLFEYFSETQRNKGNFPGRFSGRQFSNSRSEMNVSTLELGDSALYLCASSSSTSGGSEQFFGPGTRLTVL.

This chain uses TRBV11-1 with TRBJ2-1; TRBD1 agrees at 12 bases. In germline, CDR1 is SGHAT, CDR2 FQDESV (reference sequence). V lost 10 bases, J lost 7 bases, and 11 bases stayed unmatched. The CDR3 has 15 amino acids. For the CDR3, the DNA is TGTGCCACCAAGGACGGGACAGGGGGCCTGAATGAGCAGTTCTTC. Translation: CATKDGTGGLNEQFF.

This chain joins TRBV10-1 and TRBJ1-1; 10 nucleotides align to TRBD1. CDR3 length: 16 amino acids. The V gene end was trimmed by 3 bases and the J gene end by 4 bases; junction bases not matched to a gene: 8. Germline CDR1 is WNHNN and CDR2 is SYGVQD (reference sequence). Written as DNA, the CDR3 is TGCGCCAGCAGTGAAGGCCCGGGGACAGGGGCCACTGAAGCTTTCTTT. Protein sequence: CASSEGPGTGATEAFF.

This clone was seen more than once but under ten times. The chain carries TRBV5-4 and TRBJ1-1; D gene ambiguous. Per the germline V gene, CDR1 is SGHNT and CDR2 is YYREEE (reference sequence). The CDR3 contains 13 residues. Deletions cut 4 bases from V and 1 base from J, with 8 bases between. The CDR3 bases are TGTGCCAGCAGCGGCGGGCGGAACACTGAAGCTTTCTTT. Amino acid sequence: CASSGGRNTEAFF.

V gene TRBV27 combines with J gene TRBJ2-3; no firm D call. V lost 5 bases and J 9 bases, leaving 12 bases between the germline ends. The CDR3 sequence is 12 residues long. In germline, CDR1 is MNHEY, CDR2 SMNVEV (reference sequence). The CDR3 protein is CASSTPRGTQYF. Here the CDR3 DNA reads TGTGCCAGCAGTACCCCCCGAGGCACGCAGTATTTT.

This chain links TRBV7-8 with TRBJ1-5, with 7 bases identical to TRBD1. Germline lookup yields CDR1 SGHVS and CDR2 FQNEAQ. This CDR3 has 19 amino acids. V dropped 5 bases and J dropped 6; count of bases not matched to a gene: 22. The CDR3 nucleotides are TGTGCCAGCAGCAAGCACTATCGGTCAGACAGGGTTTCCTTTCAGCCCCAGCATTTT. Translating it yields CASSKHYRSDRVSFQPQHF.

DNA of the CDR3: TGTGCCTGCCCCAGAGAAAGCACCGGGGAGCTGTTTTTT. As protein: CACPRESTGELFF. V and J are TRBV30 and TRBJ2-2; D gene uncertain. The germline V gene encodes CDR1 GTSNPN and CDR2 SVGIG (reference sequence). CDR3 size: 13 residues. V was trimmed by 6 bases and J by 4 bases, leaving 12 bases between them.

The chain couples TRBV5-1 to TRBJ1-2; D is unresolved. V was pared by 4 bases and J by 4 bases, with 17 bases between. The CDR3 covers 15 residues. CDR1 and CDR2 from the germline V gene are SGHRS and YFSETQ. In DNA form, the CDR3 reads TGCGCCAGCAGCCTTAGCGCCGGGGATAGCTATGGCTACACCTTC. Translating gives CASSLSAGDSYGYTF.

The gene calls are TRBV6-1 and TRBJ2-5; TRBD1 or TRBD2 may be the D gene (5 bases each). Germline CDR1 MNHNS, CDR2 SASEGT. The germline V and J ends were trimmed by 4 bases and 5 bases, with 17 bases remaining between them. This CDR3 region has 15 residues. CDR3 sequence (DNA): TGTGCCAGCAGTGGGGGGACGAGGGCCCGGGAGACCCAGTACTTC. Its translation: CASSGGTRARETQYF.

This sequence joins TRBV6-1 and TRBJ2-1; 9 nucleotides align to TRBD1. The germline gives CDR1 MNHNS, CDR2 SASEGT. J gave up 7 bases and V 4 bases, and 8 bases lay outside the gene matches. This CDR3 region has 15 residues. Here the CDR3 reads CASSGGQGRANEQFF. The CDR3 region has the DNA TGTGCCAGCAGTGGAGGACAGGGGAGAGCTAATGAGCAGTTCTTC.

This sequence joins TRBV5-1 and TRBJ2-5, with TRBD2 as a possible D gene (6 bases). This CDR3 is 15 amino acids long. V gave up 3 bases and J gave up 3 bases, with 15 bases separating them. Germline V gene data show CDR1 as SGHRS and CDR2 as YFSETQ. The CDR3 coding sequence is TGCGCCAGCAGCTGGAACACTGGGGGGAAAGAGACCCAGTACTTC. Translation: CASSWNTGGKETQYF. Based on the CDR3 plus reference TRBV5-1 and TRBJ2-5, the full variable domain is KAGVTQTPRYLIKTRGQQVTLSCSPISGHRSVSWYQQTPGQGLQFLFEYFSETQRNKGNFPGRFSGRQFSNSRSEMNVSTLELGDSALYLCASSWNTGGKETQYFGPGTRLLVL.

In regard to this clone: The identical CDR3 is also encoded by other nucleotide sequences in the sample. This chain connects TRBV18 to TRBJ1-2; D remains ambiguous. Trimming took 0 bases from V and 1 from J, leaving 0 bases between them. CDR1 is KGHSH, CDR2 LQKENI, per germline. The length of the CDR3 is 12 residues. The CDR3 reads CASSPPNYGYTF. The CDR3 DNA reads TGTGCCAGCTCACCACCTAACTATGGCTACACCTTC.

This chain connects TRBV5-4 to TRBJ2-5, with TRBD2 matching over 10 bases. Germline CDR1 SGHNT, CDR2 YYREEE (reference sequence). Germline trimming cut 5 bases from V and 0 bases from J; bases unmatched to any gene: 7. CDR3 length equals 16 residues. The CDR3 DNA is TGTGCCAGCAGTAGGGGTGGACTAGCGGACCAAGAGACCCAGTACTTC. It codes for CASSRGGLADQETQYF.